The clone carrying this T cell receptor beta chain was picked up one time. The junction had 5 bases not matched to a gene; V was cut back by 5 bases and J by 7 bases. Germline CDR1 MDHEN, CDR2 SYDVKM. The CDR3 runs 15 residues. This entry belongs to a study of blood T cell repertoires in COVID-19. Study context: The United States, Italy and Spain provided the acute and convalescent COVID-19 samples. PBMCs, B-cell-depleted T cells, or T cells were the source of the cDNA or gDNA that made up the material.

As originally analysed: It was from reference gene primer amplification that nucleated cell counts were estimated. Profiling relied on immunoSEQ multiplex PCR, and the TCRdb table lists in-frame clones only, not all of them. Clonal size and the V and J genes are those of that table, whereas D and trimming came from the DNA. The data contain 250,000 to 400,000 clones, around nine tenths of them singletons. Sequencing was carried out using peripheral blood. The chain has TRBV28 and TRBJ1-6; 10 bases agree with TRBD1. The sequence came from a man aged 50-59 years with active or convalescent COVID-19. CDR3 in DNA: TGTGCCAGCAGTCCCGGGACAGGGGAAAATTCACCCCTCCACTTT. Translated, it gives CASSPGTGENSPLHF.